This T cell receptor (beta chain) was observed in a study of blood T cells in healthy people across ages. Study-level background: For every two T cells, template switching captured about one barcoded beta molecule.

Each individual donor underwent a draw of approximately 9.6 milliliters of peripheral blood. Per-sample PBMC isolation yielded at least 6 million cells. Primers used in a second PCR of roughly 6 to 11 cycles were a sample-barcoded 5' primer and a J-beta primer mix. Every cDNA molecule carried a tag from a template-switch adaptor bearing 12 random nucleotides. One entry per CDR3 protein results from TCRdb running MiXCR on the 5' RACE reads. Of about 1.8 million distinct CDR3 sequences in the sample, less than 50% were seen once. Germline assignment: CDR1 MGHRA and CDR2 YSYEKL. The CDR3 sequence is 15 residues long. V lost 4 bases and J lost 2; bases outside the gene matches: 7.

The sample consisted of blood. This TCR was recovered from a woman aged 40 to 50 in good health. V is TRBV4-1 and J is TRBJ2-5; 7 nucleotides match TRBD2. CDR3 coding DNA: TGCGCCAGCAGCCCCCGGGACTACTTTCAAGAGACCCAGTACTTC. Translation gives CASSPRDYFQETQYF.